Reported below is one T cell receptor (beta chain). Using immunoSEQ multiplex PCR, the repertoire was profiled, and TCRdb retains in-frame clones only, with some absent. Found here are roughly 38,000 clones, 91% of them singletons; the top ten hold over 1.5%. Per germline, CDR1 MNHEY and CDR2 SMNVEV (reference sequence). Trimming removed 6 bases from V and 8 bases from J; junction bases left unmatched: 14. CDR3 length: 15 amino acids. The source of the sample is a study of T cell changes during pregnancy in multiple sclerosis. This specimen was CD4+ T cells from peripheral blood mononuclear cells, taken after pregnancy. This sequence joins TRBV27 and TRBJ1-2; 8 bases agree with TRBD1. The TCR was taken from a female donor in good health, enrolled as a control in a pregnancy study. DNA of the CDR3: TGTGCCAGCAGAGAAGCCGGGACAGGACAGTCGGGCTACACCTTC. Its protein product is CASREAGTGQSGYTF.